This T cell receptor beta chain comes out of a study of blood T cell repertoires in COVID-19. V dropped 3 bases and J dropped 1 base, with 16 bases sitting between them. This CDR3 has 17 amino acids. Germline CDR1 is SGHRS and CDR2 is YFSETQ. Authors' processing steps: Estimation of nucleated cell counts was performed using reference gene primer amplification. Repertoires were generated with immunoSEQ multiplex PCR, while TCRdb's copy carries only in-frame clones and drops some. V, J and clone size are those of that table, while D and trimming were read from the DNA. The sample holds about 370,000 clones, 80% to 90% seen once.

The origin of this receptor is a woman under 40 with COVID-19, enrolled during active disease. The gene calls are TRBV5-1 and TRBJ2-2; tentative D call: TRBD1 (6 bases). The sequencing input was peripheral blood. The CDR3 region has the DNA TGCGCCAGCAGCTGGCCCGTAGGGACACTGAACACCGGGGAGCTGTTTTTT. It specifies CASSWPVGTLNTGELFF.